This TCR beta chain was sequenced for a study of blood T cell repertoires in COVID-19. Turning to the study itself: COVID-19 samples, acute and convalescent, were from the United States, Italy and Spain. Sources were T cells, B-cell-depleted T cells, or PBMCs; the material itself was cDNA or gDNA.

Original handling: Amplification of reference gene primers provided the estimated nucleated cell counts. The table came from immunoSEQ multiplex PCR; TCRdb's copy has only in-frame clones and leaves some out. Clone size and the V and J calls come from that table; the DNA yielded D and trimming. The table lists some 99,000 clones, 70% to 90% of them singletons, with more than 4.5% in the top ten. This CDR3 region has 14 residues. Germline values: CDR1 SGHAT, CDR2 FQNNGV. V trimming: 1 base; J trimming: 4 bases; junction bases outside the gene matches: 3. This TCR derives from a man between 65 and 85 years old with acute or convalescent COVID-19. What was sequenced was peripheral blood. The chain links TRBV11-2 to TRBJ1-2; 7 positions agree with TRBD1. DNA for the CDR3: TGTGCCAGCAGCTTAGCCCACAGGGGCTATGGCTACACCTTC. Residues: CASSLAHRGYGYTF.